Listed below are T cell receptor beta chains from one sample, sequenced in a study of beta chain features in type 1 diabetes. Here immunoSEQ multiplex PCR was the method, and the copy in TCRdb shows in-frame clones only, minus some. The sample lists under 150,000 clones; about 44% were seen once. The specimen was Tregs from blood. The receptors originated from a man aged 18 to 35 in good health. CDR3s include the opening cysteine and the closing phenylalanine or tryptophan. A D gene is named only where the DNA matches it firmly. Only some rows state a clone size, as once, few, many or a class for expanded clones.

TGTGCCAGCAGCCAAGGGTCTAGCGGGTACAATGAGCAGTTCTTC,CASSQGSSGYNEQFF,.,TRBV4-2,15,TRBD2,TRBJ2-1
TGTGCCATCAGTCTAGCGGGTGACACAGATACGCAGTATTTT,CAISLAGDTDTQYF,.,TRBV10-3,14,TRBD2,TRBJ2-3
TGTGCCATCAGTGTTGGACAGGTCGCCAAAAACATTCAGTACTTC,CAISVGQVAKNIQYF,few,TRBV10-3,15,TRBD1,TRBJ2-4
TGTGCCAGCAGGTGGACAGGAATCTCCAATTCACCCCTCCACTTT,CASRWTGISNSPLHF,.,TRBV5-6,15,TRBD1,TRBJ1-6
TGTGCCAGCAGCGTTTCTAGCTACACCGGGGAGCTGTTTTTT,CASSVSSYTGELFF,.,TRBV9,14,.,TRBJ2-2
TGTGCCAGCAGCTCGTCCGGGACTAGAGACAATGAGCAGTTCTTC,CASSSSGTRDNEQFF,.,TRBV11-2,15,TRBD2,TRBJ2-1
TGCGCCAGCAGCGGCGGTGGGGGGGCAAATGAGCAGTTCTTC,CASSGGGGANEQFF,few,TRBV5-1,14,.,TRBJ2-1
TGTGCCAGCAGTGGTTTCGGGACACCGTCCTACAATGAGCAGTTCTTC,CASSGFGTPSYNEQFF,.,TRBV6-1,16,.,TRBJ2-1
TGTGCCAGCAGCTTGTTCTTGGGACAGGGGGCGAATCTGAACACCGGGGAGCTGTTTTTT,CASSLFLGQGANLNTGELFF,few,TRBV5-8,20,TRBD1,TRBJ2-2
TGTGCCTGGAGTGTGACAATCGCCAGGGCTATCGGGAACACCATATATTTT,CAWSVTIARAIGNTIYF,.,TRBV30,17,.,TRBJ1-3
TGTGCCAGCAGTCGAGACAGGAACTACGAGCAGTACTTC,CASSRDRNYEQYF,.,TRBV28,13,.,TRBJ2-7